This TCR beta chain was documented in a study of human T cells and chemical hapten exposure. The time point is: patch test 1, 2 weeks after DPC sensitization. This sample's treatment: therapeutic diphenylcyclopropenone sensitization with weekly scalp DPC. TCRdb ran MiXCR on the RACE reads and lists one entry per CDR3 protein. The sample lists tens of thousands of distinct CDR3 sequences, over 7.5% occurring once. This CDR3 comprises 15 residues. CDR1 is DFQATT, CDR2 SNEGSKA, per germline (reference sequence). V shed 2 bases, J shed 3 bases, and the junction held 10 bases outside the gene matches. This receptor was obtained from a woman aged 35 to 49 with alopecia areata. Some clones in this sample may be carry-over from other donors' samples. The specimen was whole blood, collected in connection with sensitization to the hapten diphenylcyclopropenone (DPC). The rearrangement joins TRBV20-1 to TRBJ2-7, with 7 nucleotides matching TRBD1. The CDR3: CSARSRTGDNYEQYF. As DNA, the CDR3 is TGCAGTGCTAGATCACGGACAGGAGATAACTACGAGCAGTACTTC.